This T cell receptor beta chain came from a study of PD-L1 blockade in urothelial cancer. Study summary: Blood yielded a median of around 150,000 T cells per sample.

Study-wide points: Enhanced expansion of tumor-associated blood clones at 3 weeks characterized durable-benefit patients.

Germline trimming cut 1 base from V and 4 bases from J; bases unmatched to any gene: 9. Looked up from germline, CDR1 is SEHNR and CDR2 is FQNEAQ (reference sequence). This CDR3 is 16 amino acids long. About this clone: As yet, its antigen is unknown.

Sequencing was performed with immunoSEQ multiplex PCR; in TCRdb, only in-frame clones are kept and a portion is missing. Among around 70,000 clones listed, approximately 81% were seen once. This chain joins TRBV7-9 and TRBJ1-2; 7 bases agree with TRBD1. The sequence came from a man in his 70s with urothelial cancer. The source material was PBMCs, sampled around atezolizumab (anti-PD-L1) treatment. This CDR3 reads CASSLEGAGGGYGYTF. The CDR3 nucleotides read TGTGCCAGCAGCTTAGAAGGTGCAGGGGGAGGCTATGGCTACACCTTC.